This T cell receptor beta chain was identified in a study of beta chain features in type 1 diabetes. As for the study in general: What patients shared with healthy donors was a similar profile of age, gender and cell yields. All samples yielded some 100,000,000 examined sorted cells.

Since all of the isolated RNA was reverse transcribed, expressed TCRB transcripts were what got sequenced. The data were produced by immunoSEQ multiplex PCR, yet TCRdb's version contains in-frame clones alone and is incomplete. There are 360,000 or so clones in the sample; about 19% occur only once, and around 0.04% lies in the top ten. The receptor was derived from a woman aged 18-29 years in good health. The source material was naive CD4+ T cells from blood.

This CDR3 reads CASSWRTGAEHGYTF. The DNA for the CDR3 is TGTGCCAGCAGTTGGCGGACAGGGGCGGAACATGGCTACACCTTC. J is TRBJ1-2 and V is TRBV6-6, with 9 bases lining up with TRBD1. CDR1 is MNHNY, CDR2 SVGAGI, per germline (reference sequence). V lost 4 bases to trimming and J lost 6 bases; unmatched junction nucleotides: 9. The CDR3 contains 15 residues.